This passage covers 21 T cell receptor beta chains from one sample sequenced in a study of T cell responses to AZD1222 COVID-19 vaccine (TCRdb year 2021). Library preparation used the immunoSEQ multiplex PCR assay. Drawn from immuneACCESS, this table holds only the in-frame rearrangements with V and J called that TCRdb kept. Clones are partly lost; checked studies trace under half to an unresolved V gene and leave the rest unexplained. Here the sample has about 130,000 clones; 75% to 90% occur a single time. The ten largest clonotypes hold around 1.6% of the sample. The meaning of the sample's time point label: baseline before first vaccination. This material consisted of peripheral blood, taken on day 0 of AZD1222 vaccination. Every receptor here comes from an adult in good health.

This clone was detected only a few times. This rearrangement joins TRBV9 to TRBJ2-1; D gene unclear. Germline-derived CDR1 and CDR2 are SGDLS and YYNGEE. The CDR3 totals 13 residues. The germline V and J ends were trimmed by 4 bases and 2 bases, with 7 bases remaining between them. The CDR3: CASSLPPYNEQFF. The DNA for the CDR3 is TGTGCCAGCAGCCTCCCTCCCTACAATGAGCAGTTCTTC.

The V gene is TRBV5-4, the J gene TRBJ1-1; TRBD1 aligns across 8 bases. The CDR3 has 14 residues. The V gene end was trimmed by 0 bases and the J gene end by 5 bases; junction bases not matched to a gene: 3. Germline V lookup: CDR1 SGHNT, CDR2 YYREEE (reference sequence). CDR3 protein: CASSLGGTGTEAFF. The CDR3 DNA is TGTGCCAGCAGCTTGGGGGGGACAGGTACTGAAGCTTTCTTT.

V and J are TRBV6-5 and TRBJ1-1; TRBD1 aligns across 9 bases. Germline V gives CDR1 MNHEY, CDR2 SVGAGI. Trimming cost V 5 bases and J 4 bases; bases outside gene matches: 5. This CDR3 has 14 amino acids. CDR3 bases: TGTGCCAGCAGTCCCACGACAGGGGGCACTGAAGCTTTCTTT. Its protein product is CASSPTTGGTEAFF.

The DNA for the CDR3 is TGCAGCGTACCCTGGCCCCGACAAGAGACCCAGTACTTC. This codes for CSVPWPRQETQYF. The rearrangement joins TRBV29-1 to TRBJ2-5; no reliable D call. CDR1 and CDR2 from the germline V gene are SQVTM and ANQGSEA. Trimming took off 6 bases at V and 2 bases at J, with 13 bases between the two ends. CDR3 length: 13 amino acids.

The V gene is TRBV7-3, the J gene TRBJ2-7, with no clear D. Between the trimmed V and J ends, which lost 1 base and 2 bases, there was a span of 6 bases. The length of the CDR3 is 13 residues. The germline CDR1 and CDR2 sequences are SGHTA and FQGTGA. The CDR3 coding sequence is TGTGCCAGCAGCTTAAAGGCCGCCTACGAGCAGTACTTC. Its translation is CASSLKAAYEQYF.

The chain has TRBV27 and TRBJ2-3; the D gene is possibly TRBD2 (5 bases). Germline V gene sequence: CDR1 MNHEY, CDR2 SMNVEV (reference sequence). The CDR3 runs 15 residues. V shed 8 bases and J shed 5 bases, with 20 bases lying between them. CDR3 protein: CASPVGSHRLDTQYF. Here the CDR3 DNA reads TGTGCCAGCCCAGTGGGGAGCCACCGATTAGATACGCAGTATTTT.

The J gene is TRBJ1-2, the V gene TRBV9; the D gene is possibly TRBD1 (6 bases). The germline V and J ends were trimmed by 0 bases and 8 bases, with 17 bases remaining between them. Germline lookup yields CDR1 SGDLS and CDR2 YYNGEE. The CDR3 length is 15 residues. CDR3 region: CASSVGPGEREGYTF. CDR3 in DNA: TGTGCCAGCAGCGTAGGGCCAGGGGAGCGTGAGGGCTACACCTTC. Using reference TRBV9 and TRBJ1-2 for the parts outside the CDR3, the full variable domain is DSGVTQTPKHLITATGQRVTLRCSPRSGDLSVYWYQQSLDQGLQFLIQYYNGEERAKGNILERFSAQQFPDLHSELNLSSLELGDSALYFCASSVGPGEREGYTFGSGTRLTVV.

The count of this clone is one. The chain uses TRBV9 and TRBJ2-7; D perhaps matches TRBD2 (5 bases). The germline V gene encodes CDR1 SGDLS and CDR2 YYNGEE. This CDR3 is built from 14 residues. The ends were cut back, 3 bases at V and 0 bases at J, with 10 bases in the middle. Here the CDR3 reads CASSAGLSSYEQYF. As DNA, the CDR3 is TGTGCCAGCAGCGCCGGACTGAGCTCCTACGAGCAGTACTTC. The full variable domain, its missing parts supplied by reference TRBV9 and TRBJ2-7, is DSGVTQTPKHLITATGQRVTLRCSPRSGDLSVYWYQQSLDQGLQFLIQYYNGEERAKGNILERFSAQQFPDLHSELNLSSLELGDSALYFCASSAGLSSYEQYFGPGTRLTVT.

The chain uses TRBV9 and TRBJ1-1, with unresolved D. Trimming shortened V by 0 bases and J by 4 bases, and 16 bases separated the two germline ends. The germline CDR1 and CDR2 sequences are SGDLS and YYNGEE. The CDR3 sequence is 16 residues long. The chain's CDR3 is CASSVDVAGWGTEAFF. As DNA, the CDR3 is TGTGCCAGCAGCGTAGATGTTGCAGGTTGGGGCACTGAAGCTTTCTTT.

This chain links TRBV6-2 or TRBV6-3 with TRBJ2-5; 9 bases agree with TRBD2. V lost 2 bases to trimming and J lost 2 bases; unmatched junction nucleotides: 0. This CDR3 has 14 amino acids. The germline V gene encodes CDR1 MNHEY and CDR2 SVGEGT. The CDR3 nucleotides are TGTGCCAGCAGTTACCTAGCGGGGCAAGAGACCCAGTACTTC. Translated, it gives CASSYLAGQETQYF.

J is TRBJ1-5 and V is TRBV19, with no clear D. This CDR3 is 17 amino acids long. Germline-derived CDR1 and CDR2 are LNHDA and SQIVND (reference sequence). V lost 6 bases and J lost 0, with 18 bases in between. This chain's CDR3 is CASRGRRVSYSNQPQHF. CDR3 bases: TGTGCCAGTAGAGGTCGAAGGGTATCTTATAGCAATCAGCCCCAGCATTTT.

V gene TRBV5-1 combines with J gene TRBJ2-1; possible D gene TRBD2, 6 bases. V dropped 1 base and J dropped 9 bases, with 17 bases sitting between them. The CDR3 totals 15 residues. In germline, CDR1 is SGHRS, CDR2 YFSETQ. The CDR3 loop reads CASSLLGGAGLEQFF. The CDR3 DNA follows: TGCGCCAGCAGCTTGTTGGGCGGGGCGGGGCTTGAGCAGTTCTTC.

This clone has only one observation. The chain carries TRBV6-6 and TRBJ1-3; no definite D call. V lost 7 bases, J lost 4 bases, and 11 bases lay in between. The CDR3 loop spans 13 amino acids. CDR1 and CDR2 from the germline V gene are MNHNY and SVGAGI (reference sequence). The CDR3 region is CASMQLAGNTIYF. The CDR3 DNA is TGTGCCAGCATGCAACTCGCAGGAAACACCATATATTTT.

The chain carries TRBV30 and TRBJ2-7; tentatively, D is TRBD2 (5 bases). Trimming left V 4 bases short and J 4 bases short, with 8 bases between. The CDR3 contains 11 residues. Looked up from germline, CDR1 is GTSNPN and CDR2 is SVGIG (reference sequence). The CDR3 coding sequence is TGTGCCTGGAAGTCGGGGTACGAGCAGTACTTC. Its translation is CAWKSGYEQYF.

V usage is TRBV15 and J usage is TRBJ2-7, with 8 bases fitting TRBD1. This CDR3 is built from 14 residues. Germline assignment: CDR1 LNHNV and CDR2 YYDKDF (reference sequence). The V and J ends lost 0 bases and 2 bases, in that order; junction bases with no gene match: 0. The CDR3 DNA reads as TGTGCCACCAGCAGAGACAGGGGGCCCTACGAGCAGTACTTC. This sequence encodes CATSRDRGPYEQYF.

V and J are TRBV7-3 and TRBJ2-7; TRBD1 matches at 7 bases. V dropped 5 bases and J dropped 4; count of bases not matched to a gene: 14. The CDR3 loop spans 16 amino acids. CDR1 and CDR2 from the germline V gene are SGHTA and FQGTGA. The CDR3 reads CASSPGPPGQSYEQYF. DNA for the CDR3: TGTGCCAGCAGCCCTGGGCCCCCGGGACAGAGTTACGAGCAGTACTTC.

This clone showed up just once. This chain connects TRBV5-1 to TRBJ2-5; D is possibly TRBD1 (5 bases). Germline-derived CDR1 and CDR2 are SGHRS and YFSETQ. The CDR3 runs to 15 residues. V lost 3 bases, J lost 4 bases, and 16 bases lay in between. The CDR3 is CASSWTGRAPETQYF. The CDR3 DNA is TGCGCCAGCAGCTGGACCGGCAGGGCCCCAGAGACCCAGTACTTC.

The chain uses TRBV28 and TRBJ1-4, with D unresolved. CDR3 length: 13 amino acids. Germline CDR1 is MDHEN and CDR2 is SYDVKM. The V gene lost 5 bases and the J gene lost 12 bases, with 16 bases spanning the gap. This chain's CDR3 is CASSPDTGPELFF. In nucleotides, the CDR3 is TGTGCCAGCAGTCCAGACACCGGGCCGGAACTGTTTTTT.

This chain uses TRBV12-5 with TRBJ2-7; D may be TRBD1 (5 bases). This CDR3 has 15 residues. From germline, CDR1 is LGHNT and CDR2 FRNRAP. V dropped 3 bases and J dropped 0 bases, with 12 bases sitting between them. CDR3 residues: CASGFEQALSYEQYF. Here the CDR3 DNA reads TGTGCTAGTGGTTTTGAACAGGCTCTCTCCTACGAGCAGTACTTC. The variable domain in full, with the rest retrieved from reference TRBV12-5 and TRBJ2-7, is DARVTQTPRHKVTEMGQEVTMRCQPILGHNTVFWYRQTMMQGLELLAYFRNRAPLDDSGMPKDRFSAEMPDATLATLKIQPSEPRDSAVYFCASGFEQALSYEQYFGPGTRLTVT.

The CDR3 here is CAISGTGLNYGYTF. The CDR3 DNA sequence: TGTGCCATCAGTGGTACAGGGTTGAACTATGGCTACACCTTC. This chain joins TRBV10-3 and TRBJ1-2, with a tentative D call TRBD1 (6 bases). The CDR3 contains 14 residues. The ends were cut back, 4 bases at V and 2 bases at J, with 11 bases in the middle. Germline CDR1 ENHRY, CDR2 SYGVKD.

The V call is TRBV30, the J call TRBJ1-1; TRBD1 aligns across 7 bases. V gave up 7 bases and J gave up 7 bases; unmatched junction bases: 9. The CDR3 runs to 12 residues. Germline V gene lookup returns CDR1 GTSNPN and CDR2 SVGIG (reference sequence). The CDR3 is CAYYRGRNEAFF. The CDR3 DNA reads as TGTGCCTACTACAGGGGTAGGAATGAAGCTTTCTTT.